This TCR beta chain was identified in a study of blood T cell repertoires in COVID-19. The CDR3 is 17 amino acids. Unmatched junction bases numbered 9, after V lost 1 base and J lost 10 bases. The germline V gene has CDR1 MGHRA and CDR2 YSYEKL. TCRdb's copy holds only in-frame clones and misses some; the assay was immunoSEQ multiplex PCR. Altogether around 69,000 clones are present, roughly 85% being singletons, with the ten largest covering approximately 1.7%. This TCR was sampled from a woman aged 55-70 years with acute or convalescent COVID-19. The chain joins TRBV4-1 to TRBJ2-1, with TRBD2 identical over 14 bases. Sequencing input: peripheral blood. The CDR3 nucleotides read TGCGCCAGCAGCCAAGGGCCGACTAGCGGGGGGGCTTTGGAGCAGTTCTTC. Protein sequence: CASSQGPTSGGALEQFF.